A selection of T cell receptor beta chains follows, all from one sample in a study of cytomegalovirus exposure and HLA in healthy donors. TCRdb keeps only in-frame clones here, not all; method: immunoSEQ multiplex PCR. The data hold 57,000 or so clones, with 90% to 96% observed a single time. The sequencing sample was made of PBMCs. The origin of the receptors is a young man in good health and CMV-seronegative. CDR3s include the opening cysteine and the closing phenylalanine or tryptophan. A D gene is named only where the DNA matches it firmly. Some rows have no size entry. The others give once, few or many, or a class for an expanded clone.

size	V	J	D	DNA	CDR3
NA	TRBV19	TRBJ2-3	TRBD1	TGTGCCAGTAGTACCGACAGGGGCCAACACACAGATACGCAGTATTTT	CASSTDRGQHTDTQYF
NA	TRBV7-9	TRBJ1-5	NA	TGTGCCAGCAGCTCTACGGGAGACCGGGGCCCGGGCAATCAGCCCCAGCATTTT	CASSSTGDRGPGNQPQHF
NA	TRBV29-1	TRBJ2-7	NA	TGCAGCATCAGCCCGGGAACAAAATGGGACGAGCAGTACTTC	CSISPGTKWDEQYF
NA	TRBV11-2	TRBJ2-1	NA	TGTGCCAGCAGCTTCGACAATGAGCAGTTCTTC	CASSFDNEQFF
NA	TRBV4-1	TRBJ2-7	TRBD1	TGCGCCAGCAGCCAACTCGAGACAGGGCCCTACGAGCAGTACTTC	CASSQLETGPYEQYF
NA	TRBV2	TRBJ2-6	TRBD1	TGTGCCAGCAGGAAGGGGGCAGCCGGGGCCAACGTCCTGACTTTC	CASRKGAAGANVLTF
NA	TRBV28	TRBJ1-4	TRBD1	TGTGCCAGCAGTTCGACAGGGGCTAATGAAAAACTGTTTTTT	CASSSTGANEKLFF
once	TRBV30	TRBJ2-1	NA	TGTGCCTGGAGCCTGAATGAGCAGTTCTTC	CAWSLNEQFF
once	TRBV4-1	TRBJ2-7	TRBD1	TGCGCCAGCAGCCGACAACAGGGGCGGGAGCAGTACTTC	CASSRQQGREQYF
NA	TRBV10-1	TRBJ2-2	NA	TGCGCCAGCAGTGAGTCGATCGGTACCGGGGAGCTGTTTTTT	CASSESIGTGELFF
NA	TRBV5-6	TRBJ1-3	TRBD1	TGTGCCAGCAGCTTCCGGGACAGGGATTTGAACACCATATATTTT	CASSFRDRDLNTIYF
once	TRBV5-4	TRBJ2-1	TRBD2	TGTGCCAGCAGCTTGGTTGTCTTTGGACTAGCGGGTTCCAATGAGCAGTTCTTC	CASSLVVFGLAGSNEQFF
NA	TRBV9	TRBJ1-1	NA	TGTGCCAGCAGCGTAGCGGGGTCGGGCACTGAAGCTTTCTTT	CASSVAGSGTEAFF
NA	TRBV9	TRBJ1-3	NA	TGTGCCAGCAGCGTAACTGACTCTGGAAACACCATATATTTT	CASSVTDSGNTIYF
NA	TRBV19	TRBJ2-1	NA	TGTGCCAGTACCCTGGGGGGCAATGAGCAGTTCTTC	CASTLGGNEQFF
NA	TRBV19	TRBJ2-1	TRBD1	TGTGCCAGTAGGGACAGGGGCAATGAGCAGTTCTTC	CASRDRGNEQFF
NA	TRBV28	TRBJ2-1	TRBD2	TGTGCCAGCAGTGGGCTATTGACTAGCGGGAGAAATGAGCAGTTCTTC	CASSGLLTSGRNEQFF
NA	TRBV4-1	TRBJ2-6	NA	TGCGCCAGCAGCCAATATACTGGCAGGGATGAATCTGGGGCCAACGTCCTGACTTTC	CASSQYTGRDESGANVLTF
NA	TRBV18	TRBJ2-1	TRBD2	TGTGCCAGCTCAGCGGGACTAGCGGGAGTTCCCTACAATGAGCAGTTCTTC	CASSAGLAGVPYNEQFF
NA	TRBV18	TRBJ2-6	NA	TGTGCCAGCTCACAGTACGACTATGGGGCCAACGTCCTGACTTTC	CASSQYDYGANVLTF
NA	TRBV5-1	TRBJ2-7	NA	TGCGCCAGCAGCGGAGGGCAGGGAGCAGACGAGCAGTACTTC	CASSGGQGADEQYF
NA	TRBV4-2	TRBJ1-4	TRBD1	TGTGCCAGCAGCCAAGGACAGGGAGTTGAAAAACTGTTTTTT	CASSQGQGVEKLFF
NA	TRBV4-1	TRBJ2-3	NA	TGCGCCAGCAGCCAAGTTCTTCCGGGGGCAGATACGCAGTATTTT	CASSQVLPGADTQYF
NA	TRBV28	TRBJ2-7	NA	TGTGCCAGCAGTCCCCCATACGAGCAGTACTTC	CASSPPYEQYF
once	TRBV29-1	TRBJ2-7	NA	TGCAGCGTTGAAGAAGAGAACTACGAGCAGTACTTC	CSVEEENYEQYF
NA	TRBV19	TRBJ1-5	NA	TGTGCCAGTAGTCCCTATCGGGGTGGCAATCAGCCCCAGCATTTT	CASSPYRGGNQPQHF
NA	TRBV30	TRBJ1-2	NA	TGTGCCTGGAGCAAACAGTCCTATGGCTACACCTTC	CAWSKQSYGYTF
once	TRBV7-2	TRBJ2-2	TRBD1	TGTGCCAGCAGCTTAGCGACAGGGGCGGAGCTGTTTTTT	CASSLATGAELFF
NA	TRBV11-3	TRBJ2-1	NA	TGTGCCAGCAGCTTAGGGGGGGACCACTACAATGAGCAGTTCTTC	CASSLGGDHYNEQFF
once	TRBV9	TRBJ2-1	TRBD1	TGTGCCAGCAGCGCCCAAGGTTCGAGGGGGCCTGAGCAGTTCTTC	CASSAQGSRGPEQFF
once	TRBV7-2	TRBJ2-7	NA	TGTGCCAGCAGCTTAATCGACGAGCAGTACTTC	CASSLIDEQYF
NA	TRBV11-2	TRBJ2-5	NA	TGTGCCAGCAGCTTAGCCCCGACAGTCGCAGAGACCCAGTACTTC	CASSLAPTVAETQYF
NA	TRBV25-1	TRBJ2-7	TRBD2	TGTGCCAGCAGTCACGGGGCTAGCGGGGTCTACGAGCAGTACTTC	CASSHGASGVYEQYF
NA	TRBV6-1	TRBJ1-5	NA	TGTGCCAGCACAACCTGGGGGGACAGCAATCAGCCCCAGCATTTT	CASTTWGDSNQPQHF
NA	TRBV5-1	TRBJ2-7	TRBD1	TGCGCCAGCAGCGTGGACAGGGACTCCTACGAGCAGTACTTC	CASSVDRDSYEQYF
NA	TRBV5-1	TRBJ2-7	TRBD1	TGCGCCAGCAGCCGGGAAGGGACAGCGCTCGAGCAGTACTTC	CASSREGTALEQYF